The 3 T cell receptor beta chains presented below share a single source sample, sequenced in a study of T cells after yellow fever vaccination. Using its own MiXCR run on the 5' RACE reads, TCRdb lists one record per CDR3 protein. The table lists around 250,000 distinct CDR3 sequences, around 7% of them singletons. The material was CD4+ T cells sorted from PBMCs, obtained 15 days after the yellow fever booster vaccination. These receptors were taken from a man aged 30-40 years who received the YFV17D yellow fever vaccine.

This clonotype came up a few times. V usage is TRBV5-1 and J usage is TRBJ2-7; TRBD2 aligns across 9 bases. This CDR3 contains 13 residues. Germline V gene sequence: CDR1 SGHRS, CDR2 YFSETQ. The V and J ends lost 3 bases and 5 bases, in that order; junction bases with no gene match: 3. CDR3 region: CASSWTSADEQYF. The DNA for the CDR3 is TGCGCCAGCAGCTGGACTAGCGCCGACGAGCAGTACTTC.

On this clonotype itself: This may arise from a read error, as a much more abundant clone is one base away. The V gene is TRBV18, the J gene TRBJ2-7; D possibly corresponds to TRBD1 (6 bases). With 4 bases removed from V and 3 bases from J, the gap between germline ends came to 13 bases. CDR1 and CDR2 from the germline V gene are KGHSH and LQKENI. This CDR3 has 14 residues. DNA for the CDR3: TGTGCCAGCTCACTAAGGACAGAACACTACGAGCAGTACTTC. Protein: CASSLRTEHYEQYF.

The V and J genes are TRBV6-2 or TRBV6-3 and TRBJ2-5; unclear D gene. V shed 5 bases and J shed 10 bases, with 14 bases lying between them. CDR1 MNHEY and CDR2 SVGEGT come from the germline V gene. This CDR3 is 12 amino acids long. The CDR3 reads CASSTTGWVQYF. The CDR3, as DNA: TGTGCCAGCAGTACAACCGGGTGGGTCCAGTACTTC.